This T cell receptor (beta chain) comes out of a study of cytomegalovirus exposure and HLA in healthy donors. Overall study results and limits: CMV serostatus was the sole immune exposure data available. As a later analysis revealed, the rate of TCR association differed by HLA locus, with DRB1 most and HLA-C fewest. A link between a missense DCLRE1C variant and TCR beta V- and J-gene trimming emerged from a later analysis. The study recorded 160 or so TCR beta chains that were cytomegalovirus-associated.

The germline gives CDR1 ENHRY, CDR2 SYGVKD. The CDR3 has 13 amino acids. V shed 6 bases, J shed 9 bases, and the junction held 7 bases outside the gene matches. Researchers ran the PCR with 60 Vbeta and 13 Jbeta primers. Produced via immunoSEQ multiplex PCR; TCRdb's table is partial and in-frame only. Of some 180,000 clones in the sample, over 65% were seen once. To note about this clone: Its target is not known.

This chain joins TRBV10-3 and TRBJ2-1, with 8 bases lining up with TRBD2. The clonotype originates from a man aged 18 to 29 in good health and CMV-seronegative. The sequencing sample was made of PBMCs. CDR3 sequence reads: CAISALSGGEQFF. The CDR3 region has the DNA TGTGCCATCAGCGCCCTAAGCGGGGGTGAGCAGTTCTTC.